This is a list of T cell receptor beta chains from one sample in a study of cytomegalovirus exposure and HLA in healthy donors. The table came from immunoSEQ multiplex PCR; TCRdb's copy has only in-frame clones and leaves some out. The table shows some 65,000 clones, with roughly 77% occurring only once. The sample was PBMCs. The receptors derive from a woman aged 40 to 50 in good health and CMV-seropositive. Each CDR3 is given with its conserved first and last residue. The D gene is left open where the match is weak. Some rows have no size entry. The others give once, few or many, or a class for an expanded clone.

J gene | V gene | D gene | clone size | CDR3 DNA | CDR3 protein
TRBJ2-7 | TRBV5-6 | . | . | TGTGCCAGCAGCTCGAACACTAATCGGGACGAGCAGTACTTC | CASSSNTNRDEQYF
TRBJ1-4 | TRBV27 | . | . | TGTGCCAGCAGTTTCAGTTACAGAAATGAAAAACTGTTTTTT | CASSFSYRNEKLFF
TRBJ1-3 | TRBV6-5 | TRBD1 | . | TGTGCCAGCAGGCGACAGGGAATTGCTGGAAACACCATATATTTT | CASRRQGIAGNTIYF
TRBJ2-1 | TRBV5-3 | . | once | TGTGCCAGAAGCCCACCCCCGACTGGCTACAATGAGCAGTTCTTC | CARSPPPTGYNEQFF
TRBJ1-1 | TRBV19 | . | . | TGTGCCAGTAGTATAAGCATCTCACTCGGACAGTCGAACACTGAAGCTTTCTTT | CASSISISLGQSNTEAFF
TRBJ2-3 | TRBV2 | . | . | TGTGCCAGCCTCTATGCGGATACGCAGTATTTT | CASLYADTQYF
TRBJ2-6 | TRBV19 | TRBD1 | . | TGTGCCAGTAGTACGATACAGGGGAGTACTGGGGCCAACGTCCTGACTTTC | CASSTIQGSTGANVLTF
TRBJ2-1 | TRBV5-1 | TRBD2 | . | TGCGCCAGCAGCTTGGTGTCGCGGGGGAATGAGCAGTTCTTC | CASSLVSRGNEQFF
TRBJ2-7 | TRBV6-1 | . | . | TGTGCCAGCAGGGCGGGCTACGAGCAGTACTTC | CASRAGYEQYF
TRBJ2-3 | TRBV25-1 | . | . | TGTGCCAGCAGTGCTAGCACAGATACGCAGTATTTT | CASSASTDTQYF
TRBJ2-3 | TRBV5-4 | TRBD2 | . | TGTGCCAGCAGCACTAGACTAGCGGGGGCAGATACGCAGTATTTT | CASSTRLAGADTQYF
TRBJ1-2 | TRBV10-3 | . | . | TGTGCCATCGGGACAAACCGGGACTATGGCTACACCTTC | CAIGTNRDYGYTF
TRBJ1-2 | TRBV9 | . | . | TGTGCCAGCAGCGTAGGGGCAGACAGTCTGAATGGCTACACCTTC | CASSVGADSLNGYTF
TRBJ2-7 | TRBV27 | . | few | TGTGCCAGCAGTTTGGGGGGGGGCTCCGAGCAGTACTTC | CASSLGGGSEQYF
TRBJ1-3 | TRBV9 | . | . | TGTGCCAGCAGCGTAGAGGGGACAAGCTCTGGAAACACCATATATTTT | CASSVEGTSSGNTIYF
TRBJ1-5 | TRBV4-1 | TRBD1 | . | TGCGCCAGCAGCCGAGGGACAGGGGAAGGTCAGCCCCAGCATTTT | CASSRGTGEGQPQHF
TRBJ1-1 | TRBV25-1 | . | few | TGTGCCAGCAGTCAGGCGAGAGGGATCACTGAAGCTTTCTTT | CASSQARGITEAFF
TRBJ2-1 | TRBV5-1 | TRBD1 | . | TGCGCCAGCAGCGCGCGACAGGGCGGCAATGAGCAGTTCTTC | CASSARQGGNEQFF
TRBJ2-7 | TRBV7-9 | TRBD1 | . | TGTGCCAGCAGCCATCCACTTTCCCCGACAGGGGGCTACGAGCAGTACTTC | CASSHPLSPTGGYEQYF
TRBJ2-1 | TRBV12-5 | . | . | TGTGCTAGTGGTTTGCGTGTAGGAGGGGGCGAGCAGTTCTTC | CASGLRVGGGEQFF
TRBJ2-3 | TRBV7-9 | . | . | TGTGCCAGCAGCTTATCCACAGACACAGATACGCAGTATTTT | CASSLSTDTDTQYF
TRBJ1-2 | TRBV19 | . | . | TGTGCCAGTAGTATAACGGTAGAAAACTATGGCTACACCTTC | CASSITVENYGYTF
TRBJ2-2 | TRBV29-1 | . | once | TGCAGCGCTCTAAGGGGTACGAACACCGGGGAGCTGTTTTTT | CSALRGTNTGELFF
TRBJ2-7 | TRBV21-1 | . | . | TGTGCCAGCAGCAGGGGCAATCCCTACGAGCAGTACTTC | CASSRGNPYEQYF
TRBJ2-1 | TRBV18 | . | . | TGTGCCAGCTCACGGGCTAGCCACGCGCGTGATCGCTACAATGAGCAGTTCTTC | CASSRASHARDRYNEQFF
TRBJ1-2 | TRBV28 | . | . | TGTGCCAGCAGTTCCCCCTCGACGGGGAACTATGGCTACACCTTC | CASSSPSTGNYGYTF
TRBJ2-3 | TRBV6-4 | TRBD2 | . | TGTGCCAGCGGCATAGCGGGGGGATCCACAGATACGCAGTATTTT | CASGIAGGSTDTQYF
TRBJ2-2 | TRBV27 | . | . | TGTGCCAGCAGGATTAGCGGCGCCGGGGAGCTGTTTTTT | CASRISGAGELFF
TRBJ1-6 | TRBV18 | TRBD1 | . | TGTGCCAGCTCACCGGACAGGCTTGATGATTCACCCCTCCACTTT | CASSPDRLDDSPLHF
TRBJ1-2 | TRBV27 | . | . | TGTGCCAGCAGTTTATCTGGCGCCCCCGCGGGGGGCTCTGGTGGCTACACCTTC | CASSLSGAPAGGSGGYTF
TRBJ2-3 | TRBV30 | TRBD2 | once | TGTGCCTGGAGTGTCGGGGGGTCTAGCACAGATACGCAGTATTTT | CAWSVGGSSTDTQYF
TRBJ2-2 | TRBV30 | . | once | TGTGCCTGGAGTGGGGTGGCGGGGGGGGAGCTGTTTTTT | CAWSGVAGGELFF
TRBJ1-2 | TRBV2 | . | . | TGTGCCAGCAGGACCTTAGGGATCCTGGGGCACTATGGCTACACCTTC | CASRTLGILGHYGYTF
TRBJ1-1 | TRBV7-2 | . | . | TGTGCCAGCAGCCTCCCGGGAGATGCCACCCTGAACACTGAAGCTTTCTTT | CASSLPGDATLNTEAFF
TRBJ2-1 | TRBV7-2 | . | . | TGTGCCAGCAGCTTAGTCCGGTGGCGACTCCGCCATGAGCAGTTCTTC | CASSLVRWRLRHEQFF
TRBJ1-5 | TRBV7-2 | TRBD1 | once | TGTGCCAGCAGCTTAAAGGGACAGGGACTTGGGCAGCCCCAGCATTTT | CASSLKGQGLGQPQHF
TRBJ1-1 | TRBV27 | . | few | TGTGCCAGCAGTTTATCGTGGGCGAACACTGAAGCTTTCTTT | CASSLSWANTEAFF
TRBJ2-7 | TRBV10-2 | . | . | TGCGCCAGCAGCGCAGGGACCTACGAGCAGTACTTC | CASSAGTYEQYF
TRBJ1-4 | TRBV2 | . | . | TGTGCCAGCAGTGTAGGGGGTGAACTGTTTTTT | CASSVGGELFF
TRBJ1-1 | TRBV29-1 | . | . | TGCAGCGTTGACCGTTACACGAACACTGAAGCTTTCTTT | CSVDRYTNTEAFF
TRBJ2-3 | TRBV28 | TRBD1 | few | TGTGCCAGCAGAACAATCGGGACAGGGGAAGATACGCAGTATTTT | CASRTIGTGEDTQYF
TRBJ1-5 | TRBV2 | . | . | TGTGCCAGCAGTGTTGATGGCGGGGGTCAGCCCCAGCATTTT | CASSVDGGGQPQHF
TRBJ2-3 | TRBV5-1 | TRBD1 | . | TGCGCCAGCAGCTCGGGACAGGGGTGGGACACAGATACGCAGTATTTT | CASSSGQGWDTDTQYF
TRBJ2-3 | TRBV13 | . | . | TGTGCCAGCAGCGTTCTATCCGGGGGGCCGGGGACAGATACGCAGTATTTT | CASSVLSGGPGTDTQYF
TRBJ2-3 | TRBV7-6 | . | . | TGTGCCAGCAGCTTAGAAGCCCCTGGCACAGATACGCAGTATTTT | CASSLEAPGTDTQYF
TRBJ2-1 | TRBV6-5 | . | . | TGTGCCAGCAGTCTCAGCGGTAATGAGCAGTTCTTC | CASSLSGNEQFF
TRBJ2-3 | TRBV6-5 | TRBD2 | . | TGTGCCACCCGGAGTAGCGGGGGGCCCACAGATACGCAGTATTTT | CATRSSGGPTDTQYF
TRBJ2-1 | TRBV2 | TRBD2 | . | TGTGCCAGTTCTTCGACGGGGGGGTACAATGAGCAGTTCTTC | CASSSTGGYNEQFF
TRBJ2-1 | TRBV7-2 | . | . | TGTGCCAGCAGCTTAGAGCTTAGAGTGCTGTTCTTC | CASSLELRVLFF
TRBJ1-1 | TRBV18 | TRBD1 | . | TGTGCCAGCTCAACGAACAGGGGAAGTAGCAACACTGAAGCTTTCTTT | CASSTNRGSSNTEAFF
TRBJ1-4 | TRBV7-9 | . | . | TGTGCCAGCAGCCCTAGTGCGGGTAATGAAAAACTGTTTTTT | CASSPSAGNEKLFF
TRBJ2-6 | TRBV5-5 | . | once | TGTGCCAGCAGCTTGGTGGCGGGGAATTACTACTCTGGGGCCAACGTCCTGACTTTC | CASSLVAGNYYSGANVLTF
TRBJ1-5 | TRBV6-6 | . | . | TGTGCCAGCAGTTACCATCAGGGTAGCAATCAGCCCCAGCATTTT | CASSYHQGSNQPQHF
TRBJ2-5 | TRBV30 | . | . | TGTGCCTGGATGCTAACTTCCGGGGAGACCCAGTACTTC | CAWMLTSGETQYF
TRBJ1-4 | TRBV18 | TRBD1 | . | TGTGCCAGCTCACCCATAGTCACAGGGGGCGCGGGCTCAGAAAAACTGTTTTTT | CASSPIVTGGAGSEKLFF
TRBJ2-3 | TRBV27 | . | . | TGTGCCAGCAAGGGGGGCACAGATACGCAGTATTTT | CASKGGTDTQYF
TRBJ2-2 | TRBV30 | . | . | TGTGCCTGGAACTCGTGGAGCACCGGGGAGCTGTTTTTT | CAWNSWSTGELFF
TRBJ2-7 | TRBV5-6 | TRBD1 | . | TGTGCCAGCAGCTTGATCCAGGGGGCCACAGACGAGCAGTACTTC | CASSLIQGATDEQYF